These 29 T cell receptor beta chains were sequenced from one sample in a study of blood T cell repertoires in COVID-19. The protocol was immunoSEQ multiplex PCR, while the TCRdb copy is restricted to in-frame clones and leaves out a portion. The sample gives over 100,000 clones, 80% to 85% of which show up once; roughly 8.1% is in the top ten. Sequenced input: peripheral blood. These receptors all come from a woman aged 60 to 75 with active or convalescent COVID-19.

J is TRBJ2-1 and V is TRBV4-3; a weak D match, TRBD1 (6 bases). CDR1 is LGHNA, CDR2 YSLEER, per germline. The ends were cut back, 4 bases at V and 5 bases at J, with 15 bases in the middle. The CDR3 consists of 15 residues. The CDR3 spells CASSREDRHNNEQFF. The CDR3, as DNA: TGCGCCAGCAGCCGCGAGGACAGACACAACAATGAGCAGTTCTTC.

The V and J genes are TRBV6-4 and TRBJ1-4; D is uncertain. The V gene's germline CDR1 is MRHNA and CDR2 SNTAGT. The CDR3 totals 15 residues. V lost 6 bases to trimming and J lost 8 bases, with 19 bases between them. The CDR3 protein is CASSPGLGVCEKLFF. CDR3 nucleotides: TGTGCCAGCAGCCCCGGACTGGGCGTTTGCGAAAAACTGTTTTTT.

The chain carries TRBV7-3 and TRBJ2-5; no clear D gene. V was cut by 1 base and J by 5 bases, with 8 bases left in between. CDR3 length: 13 residues. In germline, CDR1 is SGHTA, CDR2 FQGTGA. CDR3 sequence reads: CASSLSSVETQYF. The CDR3 coding sequence is TGTGCCAGCAGCTTAAGTTCCGTGGAGACCCAGTACTTC.

In this sample, this clone turned up once. The chain joins TRBV7-2 to TRBJ2-7; 7 nucleotides match TRBD2. CDR1 and CDR2 from the germline V gene are SGHTA and FQGNSA. This CDR3 comprises 13 residues. V gave up 5 bases and J gave up 5 bases; unmatched junction bases: 6. The CDR3 DNA follows: TGTGCCAGCAGCCAGGGAGGGAACCACGAGCAGTACGTC. Its protein product is CASSQGGNHEQYV.

The chain combines TRBV28 with TRBJ2-5; D perhaps matches TRBD1 (5 bases). CDR3 size: 14 residues. Germline V gene data show CDR1 as MDHEN and CDR2 as SYDVKM. Trimming left V 2 bases short and J 5 bases short, with 12 bases between. In DNA, the CDR3 is TGTGCCAGCAGTTTAATTGGACAATTCGAGACCCAGTACTTC. Amino acids: CASSLIGQFETQYF. The full variable domain, completed using reference TRBV28 and TRBJ2-5, is DVKVTQSSRYLVKRTGEKVFLECVQDMDHENMFWYRQDPGLGLRLIYFSYDVKMKEKGDIPEGYSVSREKKERFSLILESASTNQTSMYLCASSLIGQFETQYFGPGTRLLVL.

The chain combines TRBV5-1 with TRBJ2-1, with TRBD1 as a possible D gene (5 bases). V gave up 5 bases and J gave up 7 bases, with 19 bases separating them. CDR3 size: 15 residues. The germline gives CDR1 SGHRS, CDR2 YFSETQ. The CDR3 is CASRDLGVAKNEQFF. The DNA for the CDR3 is TGCGCCAGCAGGGATCTAGGGGTAGCTAAGAATGAGCAGTTCTTC.

This clone was detected a few times. J is TRBJ1-1 and V is TRBV2; 7 nucleotides agree with TRBD1. CDR3 length: 15 residues. CDR1 is SNHLY, CDR2 FYNNEI, per germline. J was trimmed by 5 bases and V by 3 bases; bases with no gene match: 9. The CDR3 sequence: CASSEETGRGTEAFF. The CDR3 nucleotides read TGTGCCAGCAGTGAGGAGACAGGGAGAGGTACTGAAGCTTTCTTT.

This chain joins TRBV2 and TRBJ2-7, with 9 bases identical to TRBD1. Germline-derived CDR1 and CDR2 are SNHLY and FYNNEI. The CDR3 loop spans 14 amino acids. The trim removed 4 bases at V and 2 bases at J, leaving 3 bases unmatched. The CDR3 sequence is CASSAGQGAYEQYF. As DNA, the CDR3 is TGTGCCAGCAGTGCGGGACAGGGAGCCTACGAGCAGTACTTC.

The sample holds a few counts of this clone. The rearrangement joins TRBV28 to TRBJ2-7; weak D call: TRBD1 (6 bases). V lost 6 bases, J lost 4 bases, and 19 bases lay in between. CDR1 is MDHEN, CDR2 SYDVKM, per germline. The CDR3 has 15 amino acids. CDR3 in amino acids: CASRETGSVVYEQYF. In DNA form, the CDR3 reads TGTGCCAGCAGAGAAACAGGGAGTGTTGTATACGAGCAGTACTTC.

The chain uses TRBV19 and TRBJ2-3, with a tentative D call TRBD2 (7 bases). Germline loops: CDR1 LNHDA, CDR2 SQIVND (reference sequence). This CDR3 is built from 14 residues. V lost 5 bases, J lost 5 bases, and 14 bases lay in between. The CDR3 bases are TGTGCCAGTAGTTGGAGGGGGGGGCAAGATACGCAGTATTTT. This codes for CASSWRGGQDTQYF. The full variable domain, its missing parts supplied by reference TRBV19 and TRBJ2-3, is DGGITQSPKYLFRKEGQNVTLSCEQNLNHDAMYWYRQDPGQGLRLIYYSQIVNDFQKGDIAEGYSVSREKKESFPLTVTSAQKNPTAFYLCASSWRGGQDTQYFGPGTRLTVL.

This clone showed up just once. The chain carries TRBV4-1 and TRBJ1-2, with D possibly being TRBD1 (5 bases). The CDR3 is 16 amino acids. The germline CDR1 and CDR2 sequences are MGHRA and YSYEKL. Trimming removed 0 bases at V and 2 bases at J, with 13 bases between. The chain's CDR3 is CASSQDPAGSNYGYTF. Here the CDR3 DNA reads TGCGCCAGCAGCCAAGATCCAGCAGGGTCAAACTATGGCTACACCTTC.

V is TRBV12-3 or TRBV12-4 and J is TRBJ1-1, with D uncertain. Deletions cut 3 bases from V and 5 bases from J, with 7 bases between. The CDR3 has 12 residues. The CDR3 here is CASSLSGTEAFF. CDR3 DNA: TGTGCCAGCAGTTTGTCCGGGACTGAAGCTTTCTTT.

This chain links TRBV20-1 with TRBJ2-1, with D unclear. Germline CDR1 and CDR2: DFQATT and SNEGSKA (reference sequence). Between the trimmed V and J ends, which lost 1 base and 6 bases, there was a span of 4 bases. CDR3 length: 11 amino acids. CDR3 DNA sequence: TGCAGTGCTAGAGCGGGCAATGAGCAGTTCTTC. Protein product: CSARAGNEQFF.

The chain carries TRBV9 and TRBJ2-3; 9 bases map to TRBD2. This CDR3 is built from 18 residues. V shed 0 bases and J 2 bases; nucleotides not matched to a gene: 10. Germline V gives CDR1 SGDLS, CDR2 YYNGEE. The CDR3 DNA is TGTGCCAGCAGCGTAGGTTACATTAGCGGGAGAACCACAGATACGCAGTATTTT. Encoded protein: CASSVGYISGRTTDTQYF.

This chain connects TRBV5-1 to TRBJ1-1; a possible D gene is TRBD1 (6 bases). Germline values: CDR1 SGHRS, CDR2 YFSETQ. V was shortened by 4 bases and J by 0 bases, with 13 bases between the two germline ends. The CDR3 sequence is 15 residues long. DNA for the CDR3: TGCGCCAGCAGCCCAAATACAGGGATGAACACTGAAGCTTTCTTT. This gives the protein CASSPNTGMNTEAFF.

The chain combines TRBV19 with TRBJ2-3; 7 nucleotides match TRBD2. Unmatched junction bases numbered 2, after V lost 1 base and J lost 4 bases. The germline V gene has CDR1 LNHDA and CDR2 SQIVND (reference sequence). This CDR3 is built from 14 residues. The DNA of the CDR3 is TGTGCCAGTAGTATAGTCGCGGGGGCAGATACGCAGTATTTT. It is translated as CASSIVAGADTQYF.

Here the CDR3 reads CASSYSYAGGTYEQYF. The CDR3 DNA reads as TGTGCCAGCAGTTACTCTTATGCGGGAGGGACCTACGAGCAGTACTTC. The rearrangement uses TRBV6-5 and TRBJ2-7; 9 bases are shared with TRBD2. CDR1 and CDR2 (germline): MNHEY, SVGAGI. The CDR3 length is 16 residues. V shed 0 bases, J shed 2 bases, and the junction held 5 bases outside the gene matches.

J is TRBJ2-2 and V is TRBV6-5, with 9 bases lining up with TRBD1. The ends lost 2 bases at V and 7 bases at J; junction bases unmatched: 2. CDR1 is MNHEY and CDR2 is SVGAGI in the germline V gene. The CDR3 runs to 14 residues. The CDR3 DNA follows: TGTGCCAGCAGTTACCGGACAGGGGACGGGGAGCTGTTTTTT. It translates to CASSYRTGDGELFF.

CDR3 sequence reads: CASGTVYEQYV. The CDR3 nucleotides read TGTGCCAGCGGGACAGTCTACGAGCAGTACGTC. The chain couples TRBV2 to TRBJ2-7, with 7 bases identical to TRBD1. This CDR3 is 11 amino acids long. V was pared by 8 bases and J by 3 bases, with 1 base of the junction left unmatched. In germline, CDR1 is SNHLY, CDR2 FYNNEI.

The chain joins TRBV5-1 to TRBJ2-7, with D perhaps matching TRBD1 (6 bases). CDR3 length equals 16 residues. The germline gives CDR1 SGHRS, CDR2 YFSETQ. V lost 0 bases and J lost 5, with 18 bases in between. The CDR3 DNA reads TGCGCCAGCAGCTTGGCCGGCAGGGGTCTGAGCCACGAGCAGTACGTC. Residues: CASSLAGRGLSHEQYV.

This chain links TRBV28 with TRBJ2-2; TRBD1 matches at 10 bases. V was clipped by 6 bases and J by 6 bases; unmatched bases: 10. This CDR3 is 16 amino acids long. The germline V gene encodes CDR1 MDHEN and CDR2 SYDVKM. The CDR3, as DNA: TGTGCCAGCAGACCTCCGACAGGGGGCGCCGCCGGGGAGCTGTTTTTT. As protein: CASRPPTGGAAGELFF.

J is TRBJ1-6 and V is TRBV7-2; maybe TRBD1 (6 bases). Germline CDR1 and CDR2: SGHTA and FQGNSA. Deletions cut 5 bases from V and 9 bases from J, with 14 bases between. This CDR3 comprises 14 residues. For the CDR3, the DNA is TGTGCCAGCAGCCACGGGGGGCTTAGTTCACCCCTCCACTTT. Translation: CASSHGGLSSPLHF.

The chain has TRBV20-1 and TRBJ2-7, with unresolved D. The CDR3 is 11 residues long. Germline V gene sequence: CDR1 DFQATT, CDR2 SNEGSKA (reference sequence). Deletions cut 6 bases from V and 4 bases from J, with 10 bases between. The CDR3 DNA is TGCAGTGCCCTAGGTCCTTACGAGCAGTACGTC. Translating it yields CSALGPYEQYV.

V gene TRBV18 combines with J gene TRBJ2-5, with no clear D. The V and J ends lost 2 bases and 7 bases respectively, with 11 bases between them. CDR3 length: 13 amino acids. Germline V CDR1 and CDR2: KGHSH, LQKENI. Here the CDR3 DNA reads TGTGCCAGCTCACCATTGAGTCGCGGGACCCAGTACTTC. Its translation is CASSPLSRGTQYF.

V usage is TRBV4-1 and J usage is TRBJ2-3; TRBD1 aligns across 10 bases. J lost 4 bases, V lost 1 base, and 5 bases had no gene match. The CDR3 runs to 16 residues. The germline gives CDR1 MGHRA, CDR2 YSYEKL. Written as DNA, the CDR3 is TGCGCCAGCAGCCAAGCTCTAGGGACAGGGGCAGATACGCAGTATTTT. Protein: CASSQALGTGADTQYF.

The V and J genes are TRBV10-3 and TRBJ1-1, with no clear D. The V end was cut by 7 bases, the J end by 5 bases, with 17 bases between. The CDR3 extends over 14 amino acids. Germline-derived CDR1 and CDR2 are ENHRY and SYGVKD. CDR3 protein: CAINGNGVATEAFF. CDR3 bases: TGTGCCATCAATGGAAACGGGGTGGCAACTGAAGCTTTCTTT.

The chain uses TRBV11-2 and TRBJ2-2; perhaps TRBD2 as D (6 bases). The length of the CDR3 is 15 residues. Trimming cost V 5 bases and J 0 bases, with 10 bases left between them. Per germline, CDR1 SGHAT and CDR2 FQNNGV. The CDR3 DNA is TGTGCCAGCAGCCGGGACTGGTCGAACACCGGGGAGCTGTTTTTT. Translated: CASSRDWSNTGELFF. Combining the CDR3 with reference TRBV11-2 and TRBJ2-2 gives the whole variable domain EAGVAQSPRYKIIEKRQSVAFWCNPISGHATLYWYQQILGQGPKLLIQFQNNGVVDDSQLPKDRFSAERLKGVDSTLKIQPAKLEDSAVYLCASSRDWSNTGELFFGEGSRLTVL.

This chain links TRBV5-1 with TRBJ2-3; 7 bases match TRBD1. Germline CDR1 reads SGHRS; CDR2 reads YFSETQ. J was trimmed by 5 bases and V by 4 bases; bases with no gene match: 10. This CDR3 contains 15 residues. This CDR3 reads CASSLRGGDVDTQYF. CDR3 DNA: TGCGCCAGCAGCCTCAGAGGGGGCGATGTAGATACGCAGTATTTT.

V gene TRBV18 combines with J gene TRBJ1-5; 12 bases fit TRBD1. Trimming at V came to 2 bases and at J to 5 bases, leaving 1 base not matched to a gene. CDR1 and CDR2 (germline): KGHSH, LQKENI. The CDR3 consists of 15 residues. The DNA for the CDR3 is TGTGCCAGCTCACCAGGGACAGGGGGCGATCAGCCCCAGCATTTT. It translates to CASSPGTGGDQPQHF.